This TCR beta chain was documented in a study of chemoradiotherapy in HPV16-positive cancers. Overall study context: Candidate HPV-specific T-cell clones and common TCR motifs came from functional assays in two HPV16-positive patients.

Study findings and constraints: For HPV16-positive patients, expanding HPV-responsive T cells associated with longer recurrence-free survival.

Only a few counts were recorded for this clone. What it binds is unknown. Repertoires were sampled repeatedly during chemoradiotherapy. The CDR3 length is 15 residues. V lost 3 bases and J 2 bases, leaving 8 bases between the germline ends. Looked up from germline, CDR1 is MNHEY and CDR2 is SMNVEV (reference sequence). Sequenced by immunoSEQ multiplex PCR; TCRdb stores in-frame clones only, minus some. The sample records about 3,000 clones, about 82% being singletons. The chain couples TRBV27 to TRBJ2-6; D is uncertain. The source was blood, collected from a patient who underwent chemoradiotherapy. The clonotype originates from a human donor with HPV-associated anogenital cancer. The CDR3 DNA is TGTGCCAGCAGTTTGGGCTGGGCTGGGGCCAACGTCCTGACTTTC. Protein product: CASSLGWAGANVLTF. The full variable domain, with the rest looked up from reference TRBV27 and TRBJ2-6, is EAQVTQNPRYLITVTGKKLTVTCSQNMNHEYMSWYRQDPGLGLRQIYYSMNVEVTDKGDVPEGYKVSRKEKRNFPLILESPSPNQTSLYFCASSLGWAGANVLTFGAGSRLTVL.